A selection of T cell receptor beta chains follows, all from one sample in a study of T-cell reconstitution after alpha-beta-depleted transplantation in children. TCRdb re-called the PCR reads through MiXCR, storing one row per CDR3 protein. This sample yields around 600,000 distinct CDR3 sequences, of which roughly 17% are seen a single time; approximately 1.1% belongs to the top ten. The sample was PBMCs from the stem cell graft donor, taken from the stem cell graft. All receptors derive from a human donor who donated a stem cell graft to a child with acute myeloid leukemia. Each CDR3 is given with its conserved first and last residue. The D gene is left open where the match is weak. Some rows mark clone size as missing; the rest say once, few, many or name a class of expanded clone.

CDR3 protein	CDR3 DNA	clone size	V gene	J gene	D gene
CASSESFDLEGTEAFF	TGCGCCAGCAGTGAGTCCTTTGACCTTGAGGGCACTGAAGCTTTCTTT	many	TRBV10-1	TRBJ1-1	.
CASSLSTGQRDTQYF	TGTGCCAGCAGCTTATCTACAGGACAGAGAGATACGCAGTATTTT	.	TRBV7-9	TRBJ2-3	.
CAWSVGGGTDTQYF	TGTGCCTGGAGTGTGGGGGGGGGCACAGATACGCAGTATTTT	few	TRBV30	TRBJ2-3	TRBD2
CASSLRFFQETQYF	TGTGCCAGCAGCTTAAGGTTCTTCCAAGAGACCCAGTACTTC	few	TRBV7-2	TRBJ2-5	.
CANTSGGPYF	TGCGCCAACACTAGCGGGGGACCGTATTTT	many	TRBV5-1	TRBJ2-3	TRBD2
CASSLSSGNTEAFF	TGTGCCAGCAGTTTGTCCTCGGGGAACACTGAAGCTTTCTTT	few	TRBV6-5	TRBJ1-1	.
CASSQVEGGDEHQPQHF	TGCGCCAGCAGCCAAGTAGAAGGGGGAGACGAGCATCAGCCCCAGCATTTT	.	TRBV4-1	TRBJ1-5	.
CASSYFGLAGKYEQYF	TGTGCCAGCAGCTATTTTGGACTAGCGGGAAAGTACGAGCAGTACTTC	many	TRBV13	TRBJ2-7	TRBD2
CSASRIGDLLTYTDTQYF	TGCAGTGCTAGTCGAATAGGGGACTTACTTACCTACACAGATACGCAGTATTTT	few	TRBV20-1	TRBJ2-3	.
CASSLVLGVVNTEAFF	TGTGCCAGCAGCTTGGTTTTAGGGGTGGTCAACACTGAAGCTTTCTTT	few	TRBV5-5	TRBJ1-1	.
CATPRGSSTDTQYF	TGTGCCACCCCAAGGGGGTCTAGCACAGATACGCAGTATTTT	few	TRBV7-9	TRBJ2-3	.
CASSHLLSYPTGYNEQFF	TGCGCCAGCAGCCACCTCCTGAGCTACCCAACGGGTTACAATGAGCAGTTCTTC	.	TRBV4-3	TRBJ2-1	.
CASSATSGGGRTDTQYF	TGTGCCAGCAGTGCCACCTCAGGGGGCGGGAGGACAGATACGCAGTATTTT	.	TRBV25-1	TRBJ2-3	.
CASSLGPRAEAFF	TGTGCCAGCAGTTTGGGCCCTCGGGCTGAAGCTTTCTTT	many	TRBV12-3/TRBV12-4	TRBJ1-1	.
CASSYSGDLQYF	TGTGCCAGCAGTTACTCGGGGGACTTACAGTACTTC	.	TRBV6-6	TRBJ2-4	.
CASSLVGGLDNEQFF	TGTGCCAGCAGCTTAGTGGGGGGGCTCGACAATGAGCAGTTCTTC	many	TRBV7-2	TRBJ2-1	.
CASSPGEAATQYF	TGTGCCAGCAGCCCGGGAGAGGCGGCCACCCAGTACTTC	few	TRBV7-7	TRBJ2-5	.
CSARDRLAGNRDIQYF	TGCAGTGCTAGAGATCGACTAGCGGGGAATCGGGACATTCAGTACTTC	many	TRBV20-1	TRBJ2-4	TRBD2
CSARGVQGRNEQFF	TGCAGTGCTAGAGGGGTACAGGGGAGGAATGAGCAGTTCTTC	many	TRBV20-1	TRBJ2-1	.
CAISESTLSSYNSPLHF	TGTGCCATCAGTGAAAGTACATTGAGCTCCTATAATTCACCCCTCCACTTT	.	TRBV10-3	TRBJ1-6	.
CAAGQGAVIEAFF	TGCGCCGCGGGACAGGGGGCCGTGATTGAAGCTTTCTTT	.	TRBV10-2	TRBJ1-1	TRBD1
CASSFTQGVETQYF	TGCGCCAGCAGTTTCACCCAGGGAGTGGAGACCCAGTACTTC	.	TRBV5-1	TRBJ2-5	.
CSAIKQGRHNQPQHF	TGCAGTGCTATCAAGCAGGGACGGCATAATCAGCCCCAGCATTTT	few	TRBV20-1	TRBJ1-5	.
CSLGGTPEAFF	TGCAGCCTAGGTGGGACCCCGGAAGCTTTCTTT	many	TRBV29-1	TRBJ1-1	.
CASKTGRANPETQYF	TGTGCCAGCAAGACTGGCCGGGCGAATCCGGAGACCCAGTACTTC	many	TRBV6-1	TRBJ2-5	.
CATTSNRHTGELFF	TGTGCCACCACAAGTAACAGACACACCGGGGAGCTGTTTTTT	few	TRBV24-1	TRBJ2-2	.
CCVQRNQPGGAGYEQYF	TGCTGTGTTCAAAGAAACCAACCGGGGGGGGCAGGTTACGAGCAGTACTTC	.	TRBV20-1	TRBJ2-7	TRBD2
CASSLSGTDPYEQYF	TGTGCCAGCAGCTTGTCCGGGACGGACCCCTACGAGCAGTACTTC	many	TRBV5-5	TRBJ2-7	.
CASRTWEEETQYF	TGTGCCAGCAGGACCTGGGAGGAAGAGACCCAGTACTTC	many	TRBV7-2	TRBJ2-5	.
CSVAGLAGGNEQFF	TGCAGCGTCGCGGGACTAGCGGGAGGGAATGAGCAGTTCTTC	many	TRBV29-1	TRBJ2-1	TRBD2
CASSSRPGQDGYTF	TGTGCCAGCAGCTCAAGACCCGGACAGGACGGCTACACCTTC	many	TRBV7-6	TRBJ1-2	TRBD1
CATSFRGQETQYF	TGTGCCACCAGTTTCCGGGGCCAAGAGACCCAGTACTTC	many	TRBV24-1	TRBJ2-5	.
CAAAPQGMGTQYF	TGTGCCGCCGCACCACAGGGGATGGGGACCCAGTACTTC	few	TRBV28	TRBJ2-5	TRBD1
CAIRGERTGNTIYF	TGTGCCATCAGAGGGGAGAGGACTGGAAACACCATATATTTT	few	TRBV10-3	TRBJ1-3	.
CASSVRLAGADTQYF	TGTGCCAGCAGCGTCCGGCTAGCGGGGGCAGATACGCAGTATTTT	few	TRBV9	TRBJ2-3	TRBD2
CASSLGARTGELFF	TGTGCCAGCAGCTTAGGCGCGAGGACCGGGGAGCTGTTTTTT	.	TRBV7-2	TRBJ2-2	.
CASSPDGSYEQYF	TGTGCCAGCAGCCCTGACGGGTCCTACGAGCAGTACTTC	.	TRBV7-2	TRBJ2-7	.
CASSPGETQYF	TGTGCCAGCTCACCGGGGGAGACCCAGTACTTC	many	TRBV18	TRBJ2-5	.
CSARVGDSPTEAFF	TGCAGTGCTAGAGTGGGGGACAGCCCCACTGAAGCTTTCTTT	many	TRBV20-1	TRBJ1-1	TRBD1
CATSAIGVTEQFF	TGTGCCACCAGTGCCATCGGAGTCACTGAGCAGTTCTTC	.	TRBV24-1	TRBJ2-1	.
CSVVGDRENIQYF	TGCAGCGTTGTAGGAGACAGGGAAAACATTCAGTACTTC	.	TRBV29-1	TRBJ2-4	TRBD1
CASSQGLQVMTFF	TGTGCCAGCAGCCAGGGGTTACAGGTGATGACTTTCTTT	few	TRBV5-5	TRBJ1-1	.
CSVEGRGAETQYF	TGCAGCGTTGAAGGCAGGGGCGCCGAGACCCAGTACTTC	many	TRBV29-1	TRBJ2-5	.
CASSFEFSGATGNEQFF	TGTGCCAGCAGTTTCGAGTTTAGCGGGGCGACGGGAAATGAGCAGTTCTTC	.	TRBV12-3/TRBV12-4	TRBJ2-1	TRBD2
CSVASHLRPEETQYF	TGCAGCGTTGCATCCCATCTGCGACCTGAAGAGACCCAGTACTTC	many	TRBV29-1	TRBJ2-5	.
CATSEPTGGRDEQFF	TGTGCCACCAGTGAGCCGACAGGGGGCCGGGATGAGCAGTTCTTC	many	TRBV24-1	TRBJ2-1	TRBD1
CASSLYPGGNQPQHF	TGTGCCAGCAGTTTATATCCCGGCGGCAATCAGCCCCAGCATTTT	many	TRBV12-3/TRBV12-4	TRBJ1-5	.
CSARDQGNQPQHF	TGCAGTGCTAGAGACCAGGGGAATCAGCCCCAGCATTTT	many	TRBV20-1	TRBJ1-5	.
CASSFGLRGTGELFF	TGTGCCAGCAGTTTCGGACTCCGGGGCACCGGGGAGCTGTTTTTT	.	TRBV12-3/TRBV12-4	TRBJ2-2	.
CASSLAILERRKDNEQFF	TGTGCCAGCAGCTTAGCGATCCTAGAGAGGAGGAAAGACAATGAGCAGTTCTTC	few	TRBV7-2	TRBJ2-1	.
CSAPASGVQETQYF	TGCAGTGCCCCGGCTAGCGGGGTACAAGAGACCCAGTACTTC	few	TRBV20-1	TRBJ2-5	TRBD2
CSARILTGRTEAFF	TGCAGTGCTAGAATTTTAACCGGGAGGACTGAAGCTTTCTTT	.	TRBV20-1	TRBJ1-1	.
CAISGTPDQGAMGQPQHF	TGTGCCATCAGTGGAACACCAGACCAGGGGGCGATGGGTCAGCCCCAGCATTTT	.	TRBV10-3	TRBJ1-5	TRBD1
CSVAGPYEQYF	TGCAGCGTTGCAGGACCCTACGAGCAGTACTTC	few	TRBV29-1	TRBJ2-7	.
CASRIEAYSNQPQHF	TGTGCCAGCAGGATCGAGGCTTATAGCAATCAGCCCCAGCATTTT	once	TRBV6-1	TRBJ1-5	.